The rows below give T cell receptor beta chains drawn from one sample of a study of T cell changes during pregnancy in multiple sclerosis. Sequencing used immunoSEQ multiplex PCR; TCRdb keeps in-frame clones, though not all of them. The sample consists of tens of thousands of clones, more than 90% of them appearing once. The sample was peripheral blood, taken in the first trimester of pregnancy. The receptors here all came from a female donor in good health, enrolled as a control in a pregnancy study. Both conserved end residues are part of each CDR3.

TRBV11-3	TRBJ2-3	CASSLIAADTQYF
TRBV19	TRBJ2-7	CASSKAGSYEQYF
TRBV7-9	TRBJ2-1	CASSPTGGPFYNEQFF
TRBV13	TRBJ2-5	CASSPRTGASRETQYF
TRBV9	TRBJ2-5	CASSVEMAGTQYF
TRBV27	TRBJ2-1	CASSSKPPLAGAVTRGEQFF
TRBV9	TRBJ2-7	CASTKGGGDYEQYF
TRBV7-9	TRBJ2-1	CASSGWAGDNEQFF
TRBV10-3	TRBJ1-4	CAISGQGREKLFF
TRBV18	TRBJ1-1	CASSPPRDREKAFF
TRBV7-3	TRBJ2-2	CASSSSGGPGELFF
TRBV6-5	TRBJ2-3	CASTGGISTDTQYF
TRBV5-8	TRBJ2-1	CASSALAGGPNEQFF
TRBV11-2	TRBJ1-1	CASSGGTVVPGEAFF
TRBV19	TRBJ1-1	CASSIVTGMGMGEAFF
TRBV6-6	TRBJ1-2	CASSPFEESYTF
TRBV7-3	TRBJ2-2	CASSLNFFTGELFF
TRBV5-1	TRBJ1-2	CASSLMDTNYGYTF
TRBV19	TRBJ1-1	CASKVPGQGRITEAFF
TRBV7-2	TRBJ2-7	CASSLPPRPGQGIYEQYF
TRBV4-1	TRBJ2-4	CASSQDRAEGPKNIQYF
TRBV7-2	TRBJ1-2	CASSEDSDLLLKGYTF
TRBV5-1	TRBJ2-7	CASSLAPSGYEQYF
TRBV29-1	TRBJ2-4	CSGGDFGNIQYF
TRBV5-1	TRBJ1-1	CASSEGQGMNTEAFF
TRBV7-2	TRBJ2-1	CASSLRGLADNEQFF
TRBV5-6	TRBJ2-3	CASSSLTGVYTDTQYF
TRBV19	TRBJ1-6	CASSISRGTPLHF
TRBV4-1	TRBJ1-2	CASSPTGTGSIYGYTF